A selection of T cell receptor beta chains follows, all from one sample in a study of T cells expressing NK-cell markers. One entry per CDR3 protein, without DNA, is what TCRdb gives after re-calling the 5' RACE reads. The listing contains 20,000 to 25,000 distinct CDR3 sequences. Sample: blood T cells: a sorted CD56 or NKG2C T cell subset, CD4+ or CD8+ T cells, or bulk PBMC T cells (not recorded which). The receptor set was obtained from a man aged 18-70 years in good health. CDR3s include the opening cysteine and the closing phenylalanine or tryptophan.

V gene	J gene	CDR3 protein
TRBV30	TRBJ1-4	CAWGQGAQEKLFF
TRBV11-2	TRBJ2-5	CASSSDWTSGAYSKTQYF
TRBV10-3	TRBJ2-2	CAISDGGGLRTGELFF
TRBV7-2	TRBJ1-5	CASSFVEGGNQPQHF
TRBV9	TRBJ2-7	CASSVAVDSYEQYF
TRBV19	TRBJ2-7	CASSRNLQHEQYF
TRBV21-1	TRBJ2-7	CASSKGWLREQYF
TRBV25-1	TRBJ2-5	CASTGWETQYF
TRBV24-1	TRBJ2-7	CATSDEGEDEQYF
TRBV20-1	TRBJ2-1	CSARQASSGRAHEQFF
TRBV14	TRBJ2-7	CASSLLQGAIYEQYF
TRBV20-1	TRBJ2-5	CSARDIGQGAKTQYF
TRBV6-2/TRBV6-3	TRBJ2-5	CASSYFRARQGSETQYF
TRBV4-3	TRBJ2-1	CASSQGTSVYNEQFF
TRBV10-3	TRBJ1-1	CAISLSDTEAFF
TRBV24-1	TRBJ1-1	CATRDRGNTEAFF
TRBV28	TRBJ2-1	CASSLSEWDNEQFF
TRBV7-2	TRBJ2-7	CASSLALQYEQYF
TRBV5-1	TRBJ2-3	CASSFRIMSGPTTSTDTQYF
TRBV28	TRBJ1-4	CASSLGGAGGREKLFF
TRBV15	TRBJ2-3	CATSRDYRGTDTHYF
TRBV3-1	TRBJ1-2	CASSQQGFGYTF
TRBV20-1	TRBJ1-5	CSARSGISINQPQHF
TRBV28	TRBJ2-5	CASRTRQDEETQYF
TRBV13	TRBJ2-1	CASGARGAYNEQFF
TRBV5-6	TRBJ2-2	CASSQQNTGELFF
TRBV28	TRBJ2-7	CASSATSGRFPYEQYF
TRBV7-9	TRBJ1-1	CASSFSRPNTEAFF
TRBV11-2	TRBJ2-7	CASSLDWSGTYEQYF
TRBV29-1	TRBJ2-5	CSVEGRTGDGTQYF
TRBV28	TRBJ2-5	CASKQGAKETQYF
TRBV29-1	TRBJ2-1	CSVARGQGEQFF
TRBV28	TRBJ2-7	CASRSSRPRDSYSYEQYF
TRBV7-3	TRBJ1-1	CASSLEGQLNTEAFF
TRBV5-1	TRBJ2-3	CASSLGTSGPTDTQYF